This T cell receptor (beta chain) comes out of a study of T cells in Graves' hyperthyroidism and ophthalmopathy. Germline V gene data show CDR1 as MDHEN and CDR2 as SYDVKM. There are 15 residues in the CDR3. Trimming took 5 bases from V and 4 from J; bases not matched to a gene: 9. Study-wide results and limits: Also found in blood were most expanded thyroid clonotypes above 0.001.

The authors deemed Graves' hyperthyroidism stable absent ophthalmopathy progression within 18 months. TCR beta CDR3 regions were amplified from RNA. HTBI primers drove first-round RT-PCR of the TCR CDR3. TCRdb re-analysed the multiplex PCR reads in MiXCR, keeping a single row per CDR3 protein. The repertoire holds about 380,000 distinct CDR3 sequences, with about 15% as singletons. This clonotype was detected once. The antigen is undetermined. Input material: blood. The chain is built from TRBV28 and TRBJ2-7, with 9 bases aligning to TRBD1. This TCR derives from an older woman with Graves' hyperthyroidism. The CDR3 sequence: CASSTTPGQGYEQYF. The CDR3 DNA reads TGTGCCAGCAGTACTACTCCGGGACAGGGTTACGAGCAGTACTTC.